This T cell receptor beta chain is drawn from a study of cytomegalovirus exposure and HLA in healthy donors. Findings of the study overall: It was shown in a later analysis that HLA-associated TCR beta chains were more clonally expanded than other, equally common chains. The authors later found TCR association rates varying by HLA locus, with DRB1 most and HLA-C fewest. The dataset shows that most TCR sequences were rare, while some public TCRs occurred in many donors.

Note on this clone: Its antigen is currently unknown.

Unmatched junction bases numbered 4, after V lost 3 bases and J lost 5 bases. CDR1 LNHDA and CDR2 SQIVND come from the germline V gene (reference sequence). The CDR3 totals 14 residues. Both 60 Vbeta primers and 13 Jbeta primers went into the PCR. Clones were sequenced by immunoSEQ multiplex PCR, and TCRdb holds only the in-frame ones, with some missing. The table has over 100,000 clones, 75% to 90% seen once; the top ten hold more than 2%. The sample comprised PBMCs. This TCR derives from a man between 25 and 39 years old in good health and CMV-seronegative. The chain recombines TRBV19 with TRBJ2-5, with TRBD2 matching over 9 bases. This CDR3 reads CASSILAGFETQYF. The CDR3 region has the DNA TGTGCCAGTAGTATTCTAGCGGGGTTCGAGACCCAGTACTTC.